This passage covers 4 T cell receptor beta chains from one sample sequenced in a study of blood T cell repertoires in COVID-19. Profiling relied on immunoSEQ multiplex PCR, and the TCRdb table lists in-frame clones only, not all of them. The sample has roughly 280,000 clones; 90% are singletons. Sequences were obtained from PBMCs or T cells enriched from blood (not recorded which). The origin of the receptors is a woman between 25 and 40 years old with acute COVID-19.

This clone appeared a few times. The CDR3 region is CASSERLASISATQYF. In DNA, the CDR3 is TGTGCCAGCAGTGAGCGGCTAGCTTCCATTTCAGCTACGCAGTATTTT. V is TRBV6-1 and J is TRBJ2-3; D is possibly TRBD2 (5 bases). V lost 3 bases, J lost 8 bases, and 21 bases lay in between. CDR1 MNHNS and CDR2 SASEGT come from the germline V gene. This CDR3 spans 16 amino acids.

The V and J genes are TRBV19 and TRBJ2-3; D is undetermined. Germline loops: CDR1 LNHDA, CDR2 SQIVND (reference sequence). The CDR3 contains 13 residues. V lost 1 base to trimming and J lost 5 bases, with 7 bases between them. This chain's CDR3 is CASSIGGRDTQYF. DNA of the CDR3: TGTGCCAGTAGTATAGGTGGTAGAGATACGCAGTATTTT.

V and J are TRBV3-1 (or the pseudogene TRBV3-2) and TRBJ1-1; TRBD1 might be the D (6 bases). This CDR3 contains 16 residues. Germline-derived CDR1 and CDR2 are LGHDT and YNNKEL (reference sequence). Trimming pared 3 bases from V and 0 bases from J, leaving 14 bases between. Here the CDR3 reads CASSHSPTGLNTEAFF. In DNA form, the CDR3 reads TGTGCCAGCAGCCACAGCCCGACAGGCCTGAACACTGAAGCTTTCTTT.

The CDR3 DNA follows: TGTGCCAGCAGTTTGGGCTGGACAGGGATGGACAATCAGCCCCAGCATTTT. The encoded protein is CASSLGWTGMDNQPQHF. The genes are TRBV27 and TRBJ1-5; 8 positions match TRBD1. Per germline, CDR1 MNHEY and CDR2 SMNVEV (reference sequence). V shed 3 bases and J 3 bases; nucleotides not matched to a gene: 10. The length of the CDR3 is 17 residues.